Each of the 18 T cell receptor beta chains below was sequenced from the same sample in a study of T-cell memory formation after mild COVID-19. MiXCR, applied by TCRdb to the 5' RACE reads, yields one record per CDR3 protein. The sample yields 280,000 or so distinct CDR3 sequences, under 8.5% seen once. Material: PBMCs or a T cell subset sorted from them (not recorded which). Source of these receptors: a man aged 18-30 years who had mild COVID-19 (a few samples of this study predate the infection). Cell type and time point are not known.

This clonotype turned up a few times. This chain links TRBV5-1 with TRBJ2-3; D may be TRBD1 or TRBD2 (6 bases each). The CDR3 extends over 15 amino acids. Between the trimmed V and J ends, which lost 4 bases and 2 bases, there was a span of 14 bases. The germline V gene encodes CDR1 SGHRS and CDR2 YFSETQ. The CDR3 spells CASSPGAGSTDTQYF. Here the CDR3 DNA reads TGCGCCAGCAGCCCGGGGGCAGGGTCCACAGATACGCAGTATTTT.

This clonotype was counted at least ten times. This chain connects TRBV7-9 to TRBJ2-1; D gene ambiguous. Trimming left V 5 bases short and J 5 bases short, with 10 bases between. CDR3 length: 13 amino acids. The germline CDR1 and CDR2 sequences are SEHNR and FQNEAQ (reference sequence). The CDR3 DNA reads TGTGCCAGCAGCGTGGACGGTCACAATGAGCAGTTCTTC. This sequence encodes CASSVDGHNEQFF.

There are a few counts of this clonotype. The DNA of the CDR3 is TGTGCCATAAGCCACAGGAACACCGGGGAGCTGTTTTTT. It encodes CAISHRNTGELFF. The chain has TRBV12-3 or TRBV12-4 and TRBJ2-2, with D unclear. The CDR3 runs to 13 residues. Trimming cost V 10 bases and J 1 base, with 10 bases left between them.

This clonotype was seen more than once but under ten times. The chain employs TRBV25-1 and TRBJ2-2; D gene ambiguous. V lost 1 base and J 3 bases, leaving 6 bases between the germline ends. Germline V CDR1 and CDR2: MGHDK, SYGVNS. The CDR3 is 14 residues long. CDR3 sequence: CASSESAYTGELFF. The CDR3 DNA follows: TGTGCCAGCAGTGAATCGGCGTACACCGGGGAGCTGTTTTTT.

This clonotype was recorded a few times. DNA for the CDR3: TGTGCCAGCAGCCCAACGCGGGACAGTTCTTACAATGAGCAGTTCTTC. As protein: CASSPTRDSSYNEQFF. V usage is TRBV6-6 and J usage is TRBJ2-1; D is perhaps TRBD1 (7 bases). The CDR3 has 16 amino acids. Germline assignment: CDR1 MNHNY and CDR2 SVGAGI (reference sequence). V shed 6 bases and J shed 4 bases, with 19 bases lying between them.

The V call is TRBV30, the J call TRBJ2-4; TRBD2 aligns across 8 bases. The CDR3 runs to 11 residues. The junction had 1 base not matched to a gene; V was cut back by 4 bases and J by 8 bases. Germline lookup yields CDR1 GTSNPN and CDR2 SVGIG (reference sequence). CDR3 DNA: TGTGCCTGGACCGGGGGGGACATTCAGTACTTC. It is translated as CAWTGGDIQYF.

This clonotype was seen a few times. The CDR3 bases are TGTGCCAGCAGCTCCCGGGACGGGGACGAGCAGTACGTC. Its protein product is CASSSRDGDEQYV. The chain employs TRBV7-9 and TRBJ2-7; D could derive from TRBD1 or TRBD2 (5 bases each). Germline assignment: CDR1 SEHNR and CDR2 FQNEAQ (reference sequence). This CDR3 region has 13 residues. Deletions cut 4 bases from V and 5 bases from J, with 12 bases between.

At least ten counts were recorded for this clonotype. This sequence joins TRBV4-3 and TRBJ1-2; 9 bases are shared with TRBD1. The length of the CDR3 is 13 residues. The V gene end was trimmed by 3 bases and the J gene end by 7 bases; junction bases not matched to a gene: 3. Per the germline V gene, CDR1 is LGHNA and CDR2 is YSLEER. CDR3 in DNA: TGCGCCAGCAGCCAGGGACAGGGTACTGGCTACACCTTC. Encoded protein: CASSQGQGTGYTF.

The sample holds many counts of this clonotype. V gene TRBV12-3 or TRBV12-4 combines with J gene TRBJ2-3; tentative D call: TRBD2 (6 bases). V was clipped by 3 bases and J by 0 bases, with 16 bases between them. There are 17 residues in the CDR3. CDR3: CASSLGISGRSTDTQYF. CDR3 bases: TGTGCCAGCAGTTTGGGGATTAGCGGCCGAAGCACAGATACGCAGTATTTT.

This clonotype was observed a handful of times. The chain joins TRBV7-2 to TRBJ2-3; D not resolved. Germline lookup yields CDR1 SGHTA and CDR2 FQGNSA. Trimming shortened V by 2 bases and J by 0 bases, and 6 bases separated the two germline ends. The CDR3 sequence is 14 residues long. The CDR3 sequence: CASSLHGSTDTQYF. In DNA form, the CDR3 reads TGTGCCAGCAGCTTACACGGTAGCACAGATACGCAGTATTTT.

The chain couples TRBV6-1 to TRBJ2-1; TRBD2 matches 8 bases. The CDR3 spans 15 residues. Germline V lookup: CDR1 MNHNS, CDR2 SASEGT. Trimming at V came to 2 bases and at J to 7 bases, leaving 7 bases not matched to a gene. For the CDR3, the DNA is TGTGCCAGCAGTGAATTCGCGGGGGGTAGTAATGAGCAGTTCTTC. Its translation is CASSEFAGGSNEQFF.

This clonotype was seen only a few times. This chain links TRBV27 with TRBJ2-1; TRBD2 agrees at 9 bases. The CDR3 consists of 17 residues. The germline V gene has CDR1 MNHEY and CDR2 SMNVEV (reference sequence). V was clipped by 5 bases and J by 7 bases; unmatched bases: 15. The CDR3 here is CASSRWAGGALGNEQFF. The CDR3 DNA sequence: TGTGCCAGCAGTCGCTGGGCGGGGGGGGCCCTTGGGAATGAGCAGTTCTTC.

At least ten counts were recorded for this clonotype. The gene calls are TRBV4-3 and TRBJ2-5; no clear D. V was trimmed by 10 bases and J by 2 bases, leaving 14 bases between them. The CDR3 spans 13 residues. The germline V gene has CDR1 LGHNA and CDR2 YSLEER. The DNA of the CDR3 is TGCGCCACCCCAGACTTGCCACAAGAGACCCAGTACTTC. Translating gives CATPDLPQETQYF.

This clonotype came up a few times. The rearrangement links TRBV6-6 to TRBJ2-1; 12 bases are a match to TRBD1. The germline V gene encodes CDR1 MNHNY and CDR2 SVGAGI (reference sequence). CDR3 length: 15 residues. V gave up 6 bases and J gave up 8 bases; unmatched junction bases: 8. The CDR3 nucleotides read TGTGCCAGCAGGCTCCGGGACAGGGGGCATCATGAGCAGTTCTTC. This encodes CASRLRDRGHHEQFF.

This clonotype was detected many times. The chain uses TRBV25-1 and TRBJ1-2; D possibly corresponds to TRBD1 (5 bases). This CDR3 spans 15 amino acids. CDR1 and CDR2 (germline): MGHDK, SYGVNS. Trimming removed 8 bases at V and 7 bases at J, with 23 bases between. DNA of the CDR3: TGTGCCAGCGTCCTCTCCACCGTTGTGAGGGGTGGCTACACCTTC. Translated, it gives CASVLSTVVRGGYTF.

This clonotype was detected only a few times. This chain uses TRBV3-2 with TRBJ1-4; TRBD1 was called by the table and not checked on the DNA. TRBV3-2 constitutes a pseudogene. This CDR3 is built from 18 residues. The CDR3 loop reads CASRYQPGTGAVNEKLFF. In nucleotides, the CDR3 is TGTGCCAGCAGATACCAACCCGGGACAGGGGCTGTTAATGAAAAACTGTTTTTT.

V gene TRBV12-3 or TRBV12-4 combines with J gene TRBJ2-3; D unresolved. The V and J ends lost 8 bases and 3 bases respectively, with 9 bases between them. The CDR3 is made up of 12 amino acids. CDR3 protein: CASGEGTDTQYF. The CDR3 coding sequence is TGTGCCAGCGGTGAAGGGACAGATACGCAGTATTTT.

Many counts were recorded for this clonotype. The chain couples TRBV29-1 to TRBJ1-1; TRBD1 agrees at 8 bases. This CDR3 is 12 amino acids long. V lost 7 bases to trimming and J lost 3 bases; unmatched junction nucleotides: 4. Germline V gives CDR1 SQVTM, CDR2 ANQGSEA. CDR3: CSAGTGHTEAFF. Written as DNA, the CDR3 is TGCAGCGCCGGGACAGGACACACTGAAGCTTTCTTT.